This T cell receptor (beta chain) was captured in a study of early T cells in non-severe SARS-CoV-2 infection. Study conclusions and caveats: Anti-spike CD8 specificities were favored by VDJdb matching, whose results missed private and CD4 specificities.

Per germline, CDR1 LGHNA and CDR2 YNFKEQ. The CDR3 totals 16 residues. J gave up 5 bases and V 4 bases, and 12 bases lay outside the gene matches. Attachment of unique molecular identifiers was made to individual cDNA molecules. In TCRdb, the 5' RACE reads were re-called with MiXCR into one record per CDR3 protein. The sample has over 85,000 distinct CDR3 sequences, approximately 17% seen once. Notes on this clonotype: The antigen is undetermined.

The source of this sequence is an adult who was a healthcare worker with PCR-confirmed SARS-CoV-2 infection or an uninfected control (not recorded which). This chain connects TRBV4-2 to TRBJ2-5, with 8 bases fitting TRBD2. Sequenced material: whole blood. CDR3 protein: CASSLGGVRLGETQYF. The DNA for the CDR3 is TGTGCCAGCAGCCTCGGGGGGGTCCGCTTAGGGGAGACCCAGTACTTC.